These 32 T cell receptor beta chains were all obtained from the same sample, sequenced in a study of blood T cell repertoires in COVID-19. Libraries were prepared by immunoSEQ multiplex PCR; TCRdb keeps only in-frame clonotypes and omits some of them. The repertoire has approximately 140,000 clones, roughly 80% of them found once; the top ten carry less than 2.5%. What was sequenced was peripheral blood. The receptors were sampled from a man between 65 and 85 years old with acute or convalescent COVID-19.

The chain combines TRBV6-5 with TRBJ1-1; D is unclear. Germline assignment: CDR1 MNHEY and CDR2 SVGAGI. The CDR3 runs 15 residues. The V end was cut by 0 bases, the J end by 4 bases, with 12 bases between. The CDR3 sequence: CASSYSRRSGTEAFF. The CDR3 nucleotides are TGTGCCAGCAGTTACTCTCGGAGGTCGGGCACTGAAGCTTTCTTT.

The J gene is TRBJ2-5, the V gene TRBV19, with 9 bases lining up with TRBD2. Per germline, CDR1 LNHDA and CDR2 SQIVND (reference sequence). Trimming took 5 bases from V and 5 from J; bases not matched to a gene: 9. The CDR3 is 15 residues long. The DNA of the CDR3 is TGTGCCAGTAGTCTATTAGCGGGAGCGGGGGAGACCCAGTACTTC. It codes for CASSLLAGAGETQYF.

CDR3 sequence reads: CASSLPGGEKLFF. The CDR3 DNA is TGTGCCAGCAGCTTACCAGGGGGAGAAAAACTGTTTTTT. This chain joins TRBV7-2 and TRBJ1-4, with 7 bases fitting TRBD1. The CDR3 contains 13 residues. The V and J ends lost 2 bases and 8 bases, in that order; junction bases with no gene match: 2. Germline-derived CDR1 and CDR2 are SGHTA and FQGNSA.

The table lists this clone with a few counts. The rearrangement joins TRBV5-1 to TRBJ1-2; D uncertain. CDR1 is SGHRS and CDR2 is YFSETQ in the germline V gene. The V end lost 3 bases, the J end lost 0 bases, and 9 bases lay between the germline ends. CDR3 length: 14 amino acids. CDR3 in amino acids: CASSSGEANYGYTF. The CDR3 nucleotides are TGCGCCAGCAGCTCCGGGGAGGCTAACTATGGCTACACCTTC.

This clone has only one observation. The rearrangement uses TRBV27 and TRBJ1-1; TRBD1 might be the D (6 bases). There are 11 residues in the CDR3. Germline CDR1 is MNHEY and CDR2 is SMNVEV (reference sequence). Trimming removed 8 bases from V and 7 bases from J, with 11 bases in between. Here the CDR3 reads CASLQGIEAFF. The CDR3 coding sequence is TGTGCCAGCTTGCAGGGGATTGAAGCTTTCTTT.

About this clone itself: At the DNA level, this CDR3 is encoded by other sequences in the same sample as well. CDR3 protein: CASSLGLAGADTQYF. The CDR3 nucleotides are TGCGCCAGCAGCTTGGGACTAGCGGGAGCAGATACGCAGTATTTT. V is TRBV5-1 and J is TRBJ2-3, with TRBD2 matching 12 bases. V was clipped by 0 bases and J by 4 bases; unmatched bases: 0. This CDR3 region has 15 residues. Germline V gene data show CDR1 as SGHRS and CDR2 as YFSETQ.

The chain links TRBV6-1 to TRBJ1-2; D not resolved. Trimming stripped 2 bases from V and 8 bases from J, with 9 bases between. The CDR3 extends over 12 amino acids. Germline CDR1 reads MNHNS; CDR2 reads SASEGT. The CDR3 sequence: CASSELLGGYTF. Here the CDR3 DNA reads TGTGCCAGCAGTGAACTCCTCGGGGGCTACACCTTC.

The chain couples TRBV19 to TRBJ2-5, with 9 bases aligning to TRBD1. Germline V gene data show CDR1 as LNHDA and CDR2 as SQIVND (reference sequence). This CDR3 has 14 residues. The V gene end was trimmed by 1 base and the J gene end by 4 bases; junction bases not matched to a gene: 1. CDR3 in amino acids: CASSIVQGAETQYF. The CDR3 region has the DNA TGTGCCAGTAGTATAGTACAGGGGGCAGAGACCCAGTACTTC. The entire variable domain, with the rest obtained from reference TRBV19 and TRBJ2-5, is as follows: DGGITQSPKYLFRKEGQNVTLSCEQNLNHDAMYWYRQDPGQGLRLIYYSQIVNDFQKGDIAEGYSVSREKKESFPLTVTSAQKNPTAFYLCASSIVQGAETQYFGPGTRLLVL.

The V gene is TRBV5-1, the J gene TRBJ1-2, with D possibly TRBD1 on 5 matching bases. V lost 4 bases, J lost 2 bases, and 15 bases lay in between. Germline V lookup: CDR1 SGHRS, CDR2 YFSETQ. The CDR3 spans 15 residues. This CDR3 is CASSAGGTGNYGYTF. CDR3 DNA sequence: TGCGCCAGCAGCGCCGGGGGGACCGGAAACTATGGCTACACCTTC. The whole variable domain, filled in from reference TRBV5-1 and TRBJ1-2, reads KAGVTQTPRYLIKTRGQQVTLSCSPISGHRSVSWYQQTPGQGLQFLFEYFSETQRNKGNFPGRFSGRQFSNSRSEMNVSTLELGDSALYLCASSAGGTGNYGYTFGSGTRLTVV.

The chain has TRBV7-2 and TRBJ2-1; 7 bases agree with TRBD2. Germline CDR1 SGHTA, CDR2 FQGNSA. The CDR3 extends over 15 amino acids. V gave up 7 bases and J gave up 0 bases; unmatched junction bases: 6. The CDR3 spells CASNLAVSSYNEQFF. The CDR3 nucleotides read TGTGCCAGCAACCTAGCGGTGAGCTCCTACAATGAGCAGTTCTTC.

In this sample, this clone turned up a few times. J is TRBJ2-2 and V is TRBV18; TRBD2 aligns across 7 bases. This CDR3 comprises 17 residues. The trim removed 6 bases at V and 0 bases at J, leaving 10 bases unmatched. Per germline, CDR1 KGHSH and CDR2 LQKENI. The CDR3 nucleotides read TGTGCCAGCTCGCCCCTGGGGGGGACCGCGAACACCGGGGAGCTGTTTTTT. It translates to CASSPLGGTANTGELFF.

The chain uses TRBV3-1 (or the pseudogene TRBV3-2) and TRBJ2-7; D not certain. V lost 1 base and J lost 1, with 8 bases in between. There are 14 residues in the CDR3. Germline-derived CDR1 and CDR2 are LGHDT and YNNKEL (reference sequence). CDR3 residues: CASSQGLTSYEQYF. Here the CDR3 DNA reads TGTGCCAGCAGCCAAGGACTGACTTCCTACGAGCAGTACTTC.

CDR3 sequence reads: CASASRGGEQYF. Here the CDR3 DNA reads TGTGCCAGCGCCTCGCGGGGAGGAGAGCAGTACTTC. The rearrangement uses TRBV5-3 and TRBJ2-7, with TRBD2 as a possible D gene (6 bases). TRBV5-3 is labeled an ORF, and its function is uncertain. V lost 8 bases, J lost 7 bases, and 16 bases lay in between. The CDR3 extends over 12 amino acids.

The V and J genes are TRBV2 and TRBJ2-3; 9 positions match TRBD1. The CDR3 is made up of 15 amino acids. V trimming: 3 bases; J trimming: 2 bases; junction bases outside the gene matches: 3. Germline-derived CDR1 and CDR2 are SNHLY and FYNNEI. CDR3 nucleotide sequence: TGTGCCAGCAGTGAGGGGGACAGGGACACAGATACGCAGTATTTT. As protein: CASSEGDRDTDTQYF.

This chain links TRBV2 with TRBJ2-2, with 8 nucleotides matching TRBD1. Germline trimming cut 4 bases from V and 7 bases from J; bases unmatched to any gene: 8. The CDR3 is made up of 15 amino acids. Per the germline V gene, CDR1 is SNHLY and CDR2 is FYNNEI. In DNA, the CDR3 is TGTGCCAGCAGTGTGTGGACAGGGTTGGACGGGGAGCTGTTTTTT. The encoded protein is CASSVWTGLDGELFF.

The chain combines TRBV27 with TRBJ1-1; 8 bases align to TRBD1. This CDR3 spans 12 amino acids. With 6 bases clipped from V and 8 bases from J, the junction kept 5 bases outside the gene matches. Germline V lookup: CDR1 MNHEY, CDR2 SMNVEV (reference sequence). In nucleotides, the CDR3 is TGTGCCAGCAGGGACGACAGGGGAGAAGCTTTCTTT. Its protein product is CASRDDRGEAFF.

This sequence joins TRBV19 and TRBJ1-1; a possible D gene is TRBD1 (5 bases). The ends were cut back, 5 bases at V and 2 bases at J, with 9 bases in the middle. Germline assignment: CDR1 LNHDA and CDR2 SQIVND (reference sequence). There are 13 residues in the CDR3. CDR3 nucleotide sequence: TGTGCCAGTAGTTCAGACAGAAACACTGAAGCTTTCTTT. This codes for CASSSDRNTEAFF.

This chain uses TRBV10-3 with TRBJ2-1; 12 bases match TRBD2. The CDR3 totals 19 residues. Germline V gene data show CDR1 as ENHRY and CDR2 as SYGVKD. V was pared by 3 bases and J by 7 bases, with 16 bases of the junction left unmatched. CDR3 residues: CAISDRQGPLAGGLNEQFF. CDR3 nucleotides: TGTGCCATCAGTGACCGACAGGGGCCGCTAGCGGGAGGGCTAAATGAGCAGTTCTTC.

This clone came up once. The CDR3 sequence is CASSRDRVFSEQFF. The CDR3 DNA is TGTGCCAGCAGCCGGGACAGGGTCTTTAGTGAGCAGTTCTTC. V gene TRBV7-2 combines with J gene TRBJ2-1; the match to TRBD1 covers 9 bases. The ends lost 5 bases at V and 9 bases at J; junction bases unmatched: 8. The germline CDR1 and CDR2 sequences are SGHTA and FQGNSA. CDR3 length: 14 amino acids. Using reference TRBV7-2 and TRBJ2-1 for the parts outside the CDR3, the full variable domain is GAGVSQSPSNKVTEKGKDVELRCDPISGHTALYWYRQSLGQGLEFLIYFQGNSAPDKSGLPSDRFSAERTGGSVSTLTIQRTQQEDSAVYLCASSRDRVFSEQFFGPGTRLTVL.

The chain is built from TRBV5-4 and TRBJ2-7; the match to TRBD2 covers 8 bases. V trimming: 0 bases; J trimming: 3 bases; junction bases outside the gene matches: 5. CDR1 and CDR2 from the germline V gene are SGHNT and YYREEE (reference sequence). There are 15 residues in the CDR3. The CDR3 DNA reads TGTGCCAGCAGCTTGGGGTCCGGGGGGGACTACGAGCAGTACTTC. Protein sequence: CASSLGSGGDYEQYF.

The V gene is TRBV5-4, the J gene TRBJ2-3; 10 nucleotides agree with TRBD2. Germline V lookup: CDR1 SGHNT, CDR2 YYREEE (reference sequence). The CDR3 runs 15 residues. With 2 bases clipped from V and 4 bases from J, the junction kept 4 bases outside the gene matches. The CDR3 reads CASSFLAGVADTQYF. DNA of the CDR3: TGTGCCAGCAGCTTTCTAGCGGGGGTAGCAGATACGCAGTATTTT.

This clone has just a few counts. This chain connects TRBV6-5 to TRBJ1-6; D ambiguous. The CDR3 runs to 14 residues. Trimming cost V 7 bases and J 14 bases, with 21 bases left between them. The germline V gene encodes CDR1 MNHEY and CDR2 SVGAGI. CDR3 nucleotide sequence: TGTGCCAGCAAGGAGCTTCAAGAGGTTCGGTCCCTCCACTTT. This encodes CASKELQEVRSLHF.

The genes are TRBV2 and TRBJ2-3; 9 bases line up with TRBD1. Germline values: CDR1 SNHLY, CDR2 FYNNEI. The trim removed 6 bases at V and 2 bases at J, leaving 15 bases unmatched. There are 18 residues in the CDR3. For the CDR3, the DNA is TGTGCCAGCAGCTACGCCGGGACAGGGACCTCTTCCACAGATACGCAGTATTTT. The encoded protein is CASSYAGTGTSSTDTQYF.

The genes are TRBV7-3 and TRBJ2-1; 10 bases are a match to TRBD1. CDR3 length equals 15 residues. Per the germline V gene, CDR1 is SGHTA and CDR2 is FQGTGA. Trimming removed 5 bases from V and 10 bases from J; junction bases left unmatched: 11. CDR3 DNA: TGTGCCAGCAGCACGACCCGGGACAGGGGTGCGGAGCAGTTCTTC. Amino acid sequence: CASSTTRDRGAEQFF.

The rearrangement links TRBV11-1 to TRBJ1-1; D perhaps matches TRBD1 (5 bases). The CDR3 totals 13 residues. CDR1 and CDR2 (germline): SGHAT, FQDESV (reference sequence). Trimming removed 4 bases at V and 4 bases at J, with 10 bases between. CDR3 residues: CASSSGGFTEAFF. CDR3 nucleotides: TGTGCCAGCAGCTCGGGGGGGTTCACTGAAGCTTTCTTT.

The chain employs TRBV3-1 (or the pseudogene TRBV3-2) and TRBJ2-2, with 8 positions matching TRBD1. This CDR3 is built from 15 residues. V lost 4 bases, J lost 7 bases, and 8 bases stayed unmatched. Germline-derived CDR1 and CDR2 are LGHDT and YNNKEL (reference sequence). CDR3 region: CASSPRTGYLGELFF. In DNA, the CDR3 is TGTGCCAGCAGCCCCCGGACAGGGTATCTCGGGGAGCTGTTTTTT.

V and J are TRBV5-1 and TRBJ2-2, with D perhaps matching TRBD2 (6 bases). The V end was cut by 0 bases, the J end by 4 bases, with 10 bases between. Germline V gene data show CDR1 as SGHRS and CDR2 as YFSETQ. This CDR3 is 15 amino acids long. The CDR3 DNA is TGCGCCAGCAGCTTGGAAATAGCGGCCACCGGGGAGCTGTTTTTT. Translating it yields CASSLEIAATGELFF.

V usage is TRBV12-5 and J usage is TRBJ2-2; a weak D match, TRBD1 (5 bases). The CDR3 is made up of 12 amino acids. The V end was cut by 5 bases, the J end by 7 bases, with 8 bases between. Germline V gene lookup returns CDR1 LGHNT and CDR2 FRNRAP. The CDR3 DNA follows: TGTGCTAGTGGTAGACAGAGCGGGGAGCTGTTTTTT. It codes for CASGRQSGELFF.

The chain links TRBV6-4 to TRBJ2-1, with 10 bases matching TRBD1. Trimming removed 4 bases from V and 5 bases from J; junction bases left unmatched: 11. The germline V gene has CDR1 MRHNA and CDR2 SNTAGT. The CDR3 is made up of 17 amino acids. This CDR3 is CASSGTRGTGANNEQFF. The DNA for the CDR3 is TGTGCCAGCAGTGGTACTCGGGGGACAGGGGCGAACAATGAGCAGTTCTTC.

CDR3 region: CASSRETSGGSYNEQFF. The DNA for the CDR3 is TGCGCCAGCAGCCGAGAGACTAGCGGAGGCTCCTACAATGAGCAGTTCTTC. The rearrangement uses TRBV4-1 and TRBJ2-1; the match to TRBD2 covers 9 bases. Germline lookup yields CDR1 MGHRA and CDR2 YSYEKL. The CDR3 sequence is 17 residues long. V shed 4 bases, J shed 0 bases, and the junction held 7 bases outside the gene matches.

The rearrangement links TRBV9 to TRBJ1-4, with 8 bases that match TRBD1. This CDR3 is 15 amino acids long. V gave up 3 bases and J gave up 7 bases; unmatched junction bases: 8. The germline gives CDR1 SGDLS, CDR2 YYNGEE. The CDR3 is CASSERTGFLEKLFF. CDR3 coding DNA: TGTGCCAGCAGCGAAAGGACAGGGTTCCTTGAAAAACTGTTTTTT.

V usage is TRBV5-1 and J usage is TRBJ2-7; weak D call: TRBD2 (6 bases). Trimming took 2 bases from V and 3 from J, leaving 15 bases between them. Germline-derived CDR1 and CDR2 are SGHRS and YFSETQ. The CDR3 spans 15 residues. CDR3 sequence: CASSFRTLGGYEQYF. In DNA, the CDR3 is TGCGCCAGCAGCTTTCGGACTTTGGGGGGCTACGAGCAGTACTTC.